A selection of T cell receptor beta chains follows, all from one sample in a study of shared clonotypes between healthy human individuals. The method was immunoSEQ multiplex PCR; TCRdb's version includes in-frame clones alone and lacks a portion of them. This sample carries around 1.6 million clones, around 98% of them seen once, and the ten largest clones take about 0.42%. Sequencing used naive CD4+ T cells sorted from blood. These receptors were obtained from a man younger than 40 in good health. Each CDR3 is given with its conserved first and last residue. The order of the fields is V gene, D gene, J gene, CDR3 protein. The D gene is left open where the match is weak.

V: TRBV7-2; D: .; J: TRBJ2-1; CDR3: CASSTVARPEYNEQFF
V: TRBV6-1; D: .; J: TRBJ2-3; CDR3: CASSDSTARTDTQYF
V: TRBV18; D: .; J: TRBJ2-3; CDR3: CASSPTGMDTDTQYF
V: TRBV18; D: TRBD2; J: TRBJ2-7; CDR3: CASSPFGGGYEQYF
V: TRBV11-2; D: .; J: TRBJ2-1; CDR3: CASSLVVTSHNEQFF
V: TRBV5-4; D: TRBD1; J: TRBJ2-2; CDR3: CASVPGQGGSGELFF
V: TRBV5-1; D: TRBD1; J: TRBJ2-7; CDR3: CASSLGDRAEQYF
V: TRBV7-2; D: TRBD1; J: TRBJ2-7; CDR3: CASSSGQGAYEQYF
V: TRBV10-2; D: .; J: TRBJ1-5; CDR3: CASSATGQREQPQHF
V: TRBV5-6; D: TRBD1; J: TRBJ2-7; CDR3: CASSWDRGYEQYF
V: TRBV2; D: .; J: TRBJ1-1; CDR3: CASSVSGRDTEAFF
V: TRBV18; D: .; J: TRBJ2-7; CDR3: CASSPVWQGTGEQYF
V: TRBV7-2; D: .; J: TRBJ1-1; CDR3: CASSLSPTENTEAFF
V: TRBV7-9; D: .; J: TRBJ2-4; CDR3: CASSLASYENIQYF
V: TRBV30; D: .; J: TRBJ1-3; CDR3: CAWSTRRGPGNTIYF
V: TRBV29-1; D: TRBD2; J: TRBJ2-7; CDR3: CSVDGLAGAVREQYF
V: TRBV5-4; D: .; J: TRBJ2-1; CDR3: CASSLGLGYNEQFF
V: TRBV27; D: .; J: TRBJ2-1; CDR3: CASSLFGTTYNEQFF
V: TRBV27; D: TRBD2; J: TRBJ2-1; CDR3: CASSLAPRVAGGSYNEQFF
V: TRBV4-3; D: TRBD2; J: TRBJ2-4; CDR3: CASSQASRGLAGDINIQYF
V: TRBV19; D: .; J: TRBJ2-1; CDR3: CASSTTILNEQFF
V: TRBV28; D: .; J: TRBJ1-2; CDR3: CASSFGGRGYTF
V: TRBV5-1; D: TRBD1; J: TRBJ2-7; CDR3: CASSLGTGGKPGQYF
V: TRBV6-1; D: .; J: TRBJ2-2; CDR3: CASSESSMNTGELFF
V: TRBV10-3; D: .; J: TRBJ1-2; CDR3: CAISELEGYGYTF
V: TRBV2; D: .; J: TRBJ2-6; CDR3: CASIYGVSGANVLTF
V: TRBV6-1; D: .; J: TRBJ1-5; CDR3: CASSDYSNQPQHF
V: TRBV4-3; D: TRBD2; J: TRBJ2-3; CDR3: CASSQGPPGGEAQYF
V: TRBV7-2; D: .; J: TRBJ2-3; CDR3: CASSSTDTQYF
V: TRBV29-1; D: .; J: TRBJ1-5; CDR3: CSVGGGTRNQPQHF
V: TRBV28; D: .; J: TRBJ1-2; CDR3: CASSFTRGRGYGYTF
V: TRBV10-3; D: TRBD2; J: TRBJ2-1; CDR3: CASRTREAEQFF
V: TRBV6-5; D: .; J: TRBJ2-3; CDR3: CASTQGRGADTQYF
V: TRBV7-2; D: .; J: TRBJ2-7; CDR3: CASIPGGGGSIYEQYF
V: TRBV21-1; D: .; J: TRBJ1-1; CDR3: CASSKALTDSTEAFF
V: TRBV5-4; D: TRBD2; J: TRBJ2-7; CDR3: CASSRVAGSEQYF
V: TRBV11-2; D: .; J: TRBJ2-1; CDR3: CASSSSGNEQFF
V: TRBV28; D: TRBD2; J: TRBJ2-7; CDR3: CASSTRILAGSYEQYF
V: TRBV9; D: TRBD2; J: TRBJ2-1; CDR3: CASSPGGLAGGEQFF
V: TRBV28; D: .; J: TRBJ2-3; CDR3: CASRPAGDRDTDTQYF
V: TRBV29-1; D: .; J: TRBJ2-5; CDR3: CSVGLSQSETQYF
V: TRBV30; D: .; J: TRBJ2-2; CDR3: CAWTIAGGRTGELFF
V: TRBV13; D: .; J: TRBJ2-7; CDR3: CASSRPGGLGYF
V: TRBV10-3; D: TRBD1; J: TRBJ2-7; CDR3: CAISGTAKTYEQYF